The 16 T cell receptor beta chains given below trace back to one sample, sequenced in a study of Ad26.COV2.S vaccination and SARS-CoV-2 variants. Assay: immunoSEQ multiplex PCR; the TCRdb copy retains only in-frame clones and omits some. The sample gives around 340,000 clones, approximately 86% of which show up once; around a tenth is in the top ten. Treatment defined: around 19 received Ad26.COV2.S at low or high dose, single or two shots; roughly 5 received placebo; per-sample allocation not given. Repertoires come from day 63 after the first vaccine or placebo injection. Specimen: peripheral blood, collected in a trial of Ad26.COV2.S vaccine versus placebo. The receptors stem from a person aged 18-60 years who received the Ad26.COV2.S COVID-19 vaccine or a placebo.

This clone was picked up a small number of times. The V gene is TRBV10-3, the J gene TRBJ1-1; D not resolved. CDR1 is ENHRY, CDR2 SYGVKD, per germline. Deletions cut 7 bases from V and 2 bases from J, with 11 bases between. This CDR3 comprises 13 residues. As DNA, the CDR3 is TGTGCCATCACCCGGGATGGAAACACTGAAGCTTTCTTT. Its protein product is CAITRDGNTEAFF.

This chain connects TRBV11-2 to TRBJ1-2, with a weak D call TRBD1 (5 bases). The CDR3 contains 14 residues. V lost 3 bases and J lost 4, with 12 bases in between. The germline CDR1 and CDR2 sequences are SGHAT and FQNNGV. The CDR3, as DNA: TGTGCCAGCAGCTTCGGGGGGGGAGGCTATGGCTACACCTTC. Translated, it gives CASSFGGGGYGYTF.

V usage is TRBV11-2 and J usage is TRBJ1-2; D remains ambiguous. Trimming removed 6 bases at V and 0 bases at J, with 20 bases between. CDR1 is SGHAT, CDR2 FQNNGV, per germline. CDR3 length: 17 residues. The CDR3 loop is CASSLRHGGPSNYGYTF. CDR3 bases: TGTGCCAGCAGTTTAAGGCACGGAGGGCCATCTAACTATGGCTACACCTTC.

A few counts support this clone. The rearrangement uses TRBV4-2 and TRBJ2-7, with 10 bases lining up with TRBD2. Germline-derived CDR1 and CDR2 are LGHNA and YNFKEQ. V lost 3 bases, J lost 1 base, and 6 bases stayed unmatched. CDR3 length: 16 residues. DNA for the CDR3: TGTGCCAGCAGCCAGACGAGCGGGGGGGCGTCCTACGAGCAGTACTTC. Protein: CASSQTSGGASYEQYF.

The rearrangement uses TRBV7-9 and TRBJ2-2; 12 bases align to TRBD1. The germline V gene has CDR1 SEHNR and CDR2 FQNEAQ (reference sequence). The CDR3 is 16 amino acids. V shed 3 bases and J 5 bases; nucleotides not matched to a gene: 4. The CDR3 protein is CASSFPGQGATGELFF. CDR3 nucleotide sequence: TGTGCCAGCAGCTTTCCGGGACAGGGGGCTACCGGGGAGCTGTTTTTT.

Many counts were recorded for this clone. This sequence joins TRBV2 and TRBJ1-6, with 11 bases identical to TRBD1. The CDR3 consists of 14 residues. Germline CDR1 is SNHLY and CDR2 is FYNNEI. V lost 7 bases, J lost 8 bases, and 4 bases stayed unmatched. CDR3 coding DNA: TGTGCCAGCACGCCGGGACAGGGGGATTCACCCCTCCACTTT. Protein product: CASTPGQGDSPLHF.

The V gene is TRBV7-9, the J gene TRBJ1-5; D remains ambiguous. Per germline, CDR1 SEHNR and CDR2 FQNEAQ (reference sequence). The CDR3 length is 14 residues. The V gene lost 3 bases and the J gene lost 5 bases, with 11 bases spanning the gap. The CDR3: CASSLIGSDQPQHF. The CDR3 DNA reads as TGTGCCAGCAGCTTGATTGGGTCAGATCAGCCCCAGCATTTT.

The gene calls are TRBV2 and TRBJ1-2; the D gene is possibly TRBD1 (5 bases). This CDR3 comprises 15 residues. Germline V gene lookup returns CDR1 SNHLY and CDR2 FYNNEI. V was pared by 4 bases and J by 6 bases, with 18 bases between. The CDR3 DNA follows: TGTGCCAGCAGTGCTATCAGGGCGGGGGGAGATGGCTACACCTTC. This translates into CASSAIRAGGDGYTF.

The chain is built from TRBV29-1 and TRBJ2-2, with D maybe TRBD1 (6 bases). V dropped 4 bases and J dropped 2 bases, with 11 bases sitting between them. The CDR3 is made up of 14 amino acids. From germline, CDR1 is SQVTM and CDR2 ANQGSEA. Written as DNA, the CDR3 is TGCAGCGTTGTCCAGGGGCCAAACACCGGGGAGCTGTTTTTT. Its translation: CSVVQGPNTGELFF.

This clone appeared a single time. One end of the junction is discordant with germline, which a read error may explain. The chain has TRBV3-1 (or the pseudogene TRBV3-2) and TRBJ1-1; D call uncertain. CDR3 length: 13 amino acids. Germline lookup yields CDR1 LGHDT and CDR2 YNNKEL (reference sequence). For the CDR3, the DNA is TGTGCCAGCAACCAAAGGACGGGGTCTGAAGCTTTCTTT. Residues: CASNQRTGSEAFF.

This clone is a singleton in its sample. The rearrangement joins TRBV3-1 (or the pseudogene TRBV3-2) to TRBJ2-7; possibly TRBD2 for D (5 bases). Germline V CDR1 and CDR2: LGHDT, YNNKEL (reference sequence). The V gene lost 0 bases and the J gene lost 6 bases, with 9 bases spanning the gap. CDR3 length: 13 residues. Written as DNA, the CDR3 is TGTGCCAGCAGCCAAGATCCGGGGTCCGAGCAGTACTTC. Protein product: CASSQDPGSEQYF.

The V call is TRBV27, the J call TRBJ1-4; 7 nucleotides match TRBD1. Unmatched junction bases numbered 8, after V lost 5 bases and J lost 8 bases. CDR1 and CDR2 (germline): MNHEY, SMNVEV (reference sequence). The length of the CDR3 is 14 residues. CDR3 protein: CASSEGAGREKLFF. The CDR3 coding sequence is TGTGCCAGCAGTGAGGGGGCGGGTCGGGAAAAACTGTTTTTT. Filled out from reference TRBV27 and TRBJ1-4, the complete variable domain reads EAQVTQNPRYLITVTGKKLTVTCSQNMNHEYMSWYRQDPGLGLRQIYYSMNVEVTDKGDVPEGYKVSRKEKRNFPLILESPSPNQTSLYFCASSEGAGREKLFFGSGTQLSVL.

This clone is a singleton in its sample. This chain uses TRBV4-3 with TRBJ2-7; 8 nucleotides line up with TRBD2. The junction had 16 bases not matched to a gene; V was cut back by 0 bases and J by 6 bases. This CDR3 comprises 18 residues. The germline CDR1 and CDR2 sequences are LGHNA and YSLEER. The CDR3 region is CASSQDRASGLPRGEQYF. The CDR3 nucleotides are TGCGCCAGCAGCCAAGATCGTGCTAGCGGGTTGCCGAGGGGCGAGCAGTACTTC.

This chain connects TRBV5-1 to TRBJ1-4; TRBD1 aligns across 11 bases. The CDR3 totals 16 residues. V lost 4 bases, J lost 3 bases, and 5 bases stayed unmatched. From germline, CDR1 is SGHRS and CDR2 YFSETQ. CDR3: CASSGTGGSPNEKLFF. The CDR3 coding sequence is TGCGCCAGCAGCGGGACAGGGGGTTCCCCTAATGAAAAACTGTTTTTT.

V usage is TRBV7-2 and J usage is TRBJ1-2; perhaps TRBD1 as D (6 bases). V was clipped by 0 bases and J by 4 bases, with 9 bases between them. The CDR3 extends over 14 amino acids. Germline V gives CDR1 SGHTA, CDR2 FQGNSA. The CDR3: CASSLARGTYGYTF. The CDR3 DNA follows: TGTGCCAGCAGCTTAGCTAGGGGGACCTATGGCTACACCTTC.

This chain joins TRBV4-1 and TRBJ2-1, with 8 bases identical to TRBD2. The junction had 18 bases not matched to a gene; V was cut back by 1 base and J by 1 base. The CDR3 is made up of 21 amino acids. CDR1 and CDR2 from the germline V gene are MGHRA and YSYEKL. The CDR3 reads CASSQVYIQREIDFSYNEQFF. CDR3 DNA: TGCGCCAGCAGCCAAGTCTATATCCAGCGGGAGATAGATTTTTCCTACAATGAGCAGTTCTTC.